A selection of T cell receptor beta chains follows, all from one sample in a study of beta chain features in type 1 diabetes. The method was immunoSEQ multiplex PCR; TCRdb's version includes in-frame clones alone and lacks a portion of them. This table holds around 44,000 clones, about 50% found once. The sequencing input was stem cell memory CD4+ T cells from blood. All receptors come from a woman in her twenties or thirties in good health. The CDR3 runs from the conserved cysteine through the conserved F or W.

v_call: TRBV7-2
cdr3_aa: CASSLAPDIGQYF

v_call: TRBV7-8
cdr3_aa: CASSSRLAGDYEQYF

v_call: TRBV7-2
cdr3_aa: CASSLTGHELSSYEQYF

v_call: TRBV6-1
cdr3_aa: CASHSGGPLTGELFF

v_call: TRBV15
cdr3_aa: CATSRDTLNNEQFF

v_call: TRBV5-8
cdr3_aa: CASSLTSGTYEQYF

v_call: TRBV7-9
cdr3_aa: CASSLGVRETQYF

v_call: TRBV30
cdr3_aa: CAWTAGDTQYF

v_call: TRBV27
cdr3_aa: CASWPRREAYEQYF

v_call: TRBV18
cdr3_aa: CASSATGQSNTEAFF

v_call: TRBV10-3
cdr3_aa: CAIRETGGSDTQYF

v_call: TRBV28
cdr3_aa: CASSPGTGGRKTQYF

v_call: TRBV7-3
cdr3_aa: CASSPDNYEQYF

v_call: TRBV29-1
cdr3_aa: CSVRRENEQFF

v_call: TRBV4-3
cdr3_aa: CASSQDLGQDSYEQYF

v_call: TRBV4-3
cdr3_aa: CASSGTGERGELFF

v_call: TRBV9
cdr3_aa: CASSASLEALAHGYTF

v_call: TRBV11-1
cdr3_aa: CASTSRSGSADTQYF

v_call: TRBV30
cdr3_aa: CAWSVRGSGVTNEKLFF

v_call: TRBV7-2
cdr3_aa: CASSLASAMYNEQFF

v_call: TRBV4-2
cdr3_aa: CASSPVSPSTGGYGYTF

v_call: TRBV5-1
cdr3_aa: CASSPEGSKNRVWTEAFF

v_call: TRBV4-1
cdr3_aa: CASSPQYTGELFF

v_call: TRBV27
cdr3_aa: CASSPQRGQGVNEQFF

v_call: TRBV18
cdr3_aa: CASSPSQGTSKIIREQYF

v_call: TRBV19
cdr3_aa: CASSKRTGTISYEQYF

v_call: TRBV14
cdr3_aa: CASSHQSSYEQYF

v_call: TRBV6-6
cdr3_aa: CASTERGGAGNTIYF

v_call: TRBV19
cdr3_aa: CASSIDRRQGVEAFF

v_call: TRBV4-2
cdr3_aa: CASSQRESEQFF

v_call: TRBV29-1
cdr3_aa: CSARLVSTGELFF

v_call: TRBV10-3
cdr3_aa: CAISSDGGSYNEQFF

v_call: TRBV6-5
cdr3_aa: CASSYTEGSTYEQYF

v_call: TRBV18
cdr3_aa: CASSPGAREETQYF

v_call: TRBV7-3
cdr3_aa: CASSTRTGGADTQYF

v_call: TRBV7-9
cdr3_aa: CASSTDPGGSYEQYF

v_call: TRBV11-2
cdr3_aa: CASSSGTSRSGEQYF

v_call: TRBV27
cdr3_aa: CASRRSSYNEQFF

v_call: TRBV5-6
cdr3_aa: CASSLETGELFF

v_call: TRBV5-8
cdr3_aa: CASSHGTEELTDTQYF

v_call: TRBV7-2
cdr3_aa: CASSWKPGTPGGETQYF

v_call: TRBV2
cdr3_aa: CASSVGQGFMYEQYF

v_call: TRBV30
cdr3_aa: CAWSTGVDEYF

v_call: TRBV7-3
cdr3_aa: CASSSSDLYTQYF

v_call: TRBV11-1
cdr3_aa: CASNKGLAASSYNEQFF

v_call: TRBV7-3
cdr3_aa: CASSTGQGASRQFF

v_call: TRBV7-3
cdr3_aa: CASRTSVNTGELFF

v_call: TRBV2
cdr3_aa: CASSEYARLPTRHYGYTF

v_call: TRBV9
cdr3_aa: CASSAGLPGSGNTIYF

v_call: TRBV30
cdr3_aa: CAWSPSTSGRNEQYF

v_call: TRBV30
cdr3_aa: CAWAGTVQQPQHF

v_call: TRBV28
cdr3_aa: CASSLGGSGSYNEQFF

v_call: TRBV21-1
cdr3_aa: CASSKAGTSGRIYNEQFF